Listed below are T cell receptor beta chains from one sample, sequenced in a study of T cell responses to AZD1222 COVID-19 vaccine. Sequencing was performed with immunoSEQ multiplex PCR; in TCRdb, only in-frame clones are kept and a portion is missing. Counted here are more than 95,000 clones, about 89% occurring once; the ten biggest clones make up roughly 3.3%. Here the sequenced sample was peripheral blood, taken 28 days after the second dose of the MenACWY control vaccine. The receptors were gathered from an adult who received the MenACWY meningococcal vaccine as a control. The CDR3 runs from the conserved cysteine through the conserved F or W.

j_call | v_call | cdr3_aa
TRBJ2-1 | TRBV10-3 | CAISEGGPGTHEQFF
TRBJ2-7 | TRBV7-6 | CASSLDQFGEQYF
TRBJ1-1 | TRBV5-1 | CASSFDGQAGNTEAFF
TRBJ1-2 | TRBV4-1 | CASSHLGRTINYGYTF
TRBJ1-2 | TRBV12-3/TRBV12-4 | CASNPGQSYGYTF
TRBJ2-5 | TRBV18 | CASSPRGAQETQYF
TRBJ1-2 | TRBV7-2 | CASSLGARDRGRDGYTF
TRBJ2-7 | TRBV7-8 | CASSLSDSFYEQYF
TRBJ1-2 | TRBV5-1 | CASSLEQQGDSGYTF
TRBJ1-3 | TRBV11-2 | CASSLAVSGNTIYF
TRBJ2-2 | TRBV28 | CASNLAVGELFF
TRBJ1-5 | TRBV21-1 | CARRTAHQGDQPQHF
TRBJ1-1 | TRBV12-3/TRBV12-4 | CASSYLNTEAFF
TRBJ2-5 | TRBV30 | CAWSAVTRVPGTQYF
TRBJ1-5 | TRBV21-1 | CASSKKEGASNQPQHF